The sequence of this TCR beta chain was determined in a study of blood T cells in healthy people across ages. A sample-barcoded 5' primer and a J-beta primer mix were used in a second PCR of about 7 to 12 cycles. TCRdb reanalysed the 5' RACE reads using MiXCR and keeps one entry per CDR3 protein. The sample lists roughly 700,000 distinct CDR3 sequences, just under 25% occurring once. Germline V lookup: CDR1 MDHEN, CDR2 SYDVKM. This CDR3 region has 15 residues. The V and J ends lost 4 bases and 10 bases, in that order; junction bases with no gene match: 8. The same specimen was also included in a second study, on T cells of mothers and their children.

The clonotype comes from a boy under 18 in good health. The V and J genes are TRBV28 and TRBJ2-5; TRBD2 matches 14 bases. Source material: blood. CDR3 sequence reads: CASSSSRLAGGGQYF. As DNA, the CDR3 is TGTGCCAGCAGTTCCAGTAGACTAGCGGGGGGGGGCCAGTACTTC.